The 26 T cell receptor beta chains below all came from one sample that was sequenced in a study of siplizumab effects on memory and regulatory T cells. TCRdb's table, derived via immunoSEQ multiplex PCR, lists solely in-frame clones and lacks some. Here the sample spans tens of thousands of clones, just over 90% being singletons. Source material: CD8+ T cells sorted from blood. These receptors originate from a human donor in good health.

The CDR3 spells CASSEPGTGYEQYF. Here the CDR3 DNA reads TGTGCCAGCAGTGAGCCAGGGACAGGCTACGAGCAGTACTTC. The chain uses TRBV6-5 and TRBJ2-7; 8 bases fit TRBD1. The V segment lost 5 bases and the J segment 3 bases; nucleotides outside the gene matches: 6. CDR1 is MNHEY, CDR2 SVGAGI, per germline. The CDR3 is 14 residues long.

This chain joins TRBV6-5 and TRBJ2-3; maybe TRBD2 (5 bases). The CDR3 length is 14 residues. Trimming took 6 bases from V and 3 from J, leaving 13 bases between them. Germline CDR1 MNHEY, CDR2 SVGAGI. CDR3 sequence: CASRLTSGTDTQYF. The CDR3 DNA reads TGTGCCAGCAGACTTACTAGTGGAACAGATACGCAGTATTTT.

V is TRBV5-6 and J is TRBJ1-4; tentative D call: TRBD1 (5 bases). The CDR3 totals 15 residues. Germline V gene data show CDR1 as SGHDT and CDR2 as YYEEEE. Trimming took 0 bases from V and 4 from J, leaving 10 bases between them. The chain's CDR3 is CASSLAGAGNEKLFF. In DNA form, the CDR3 reads TGTGCCAGCAGCTTGGCCGGGGCCGGTAATGAAAAACTGTTTTTT. Variable domain in full (rest from reference TRBV5-6 and TRBJ1-4): DAGVTQSPTHLIKTRGQQVTLRCSPKSGHDTVSWYQQALGQGPQFIFQYYEEEERQRGNFPDRFSGHQFPNYSSELNVNALLLGDSALYLCASSLAGAGNEKLFFGSGTQLSVL.

A single count supports this clone. The chain joins TRBV19 to TRBJ1-1; D is possibly TRBD1 (6 bases). The germline V gene encodes CDR1 LNHDA and CDR2 SQIVND (reference sequence). V was pared by 7 bases and J by 0 bases, with 24 bases between. The CDR3 runs 18 residues. DNA of the CDR3: TGTGCCAGTACCCCAGCCATGGCCCAGGGGCGGGTGAACACTGAAGCTTTCTTT. It specifies CASTPAMAQGRVNTEAFF.

The CDR3 loop is CASSLVEMRGQGVSNEQFF. CDR3 nucleotide sequence: TGTGCCAGCAGCTTAGTAGAGATGCGGGGACAGGGGGTTTCCAATGAGCAGTTCTTC. The chain combines TRBV11-2 with TRBJ2-1; 11 bases fit TRBD1. This CDR3 has 19 amino acids. Germline lookup yields CDR1 SGHAT and CDR2 FQNNGV. Losses at the gene ends were 1 base for V and 6 bases for J; bases not matched to a gene: 14.

The gene calls are TRBV5-6 and TRBJ1-5, with 12 bases aligning to TRBD1. Trimming took 4 bases from V and 6 from J; bases not matched to a gene: 5. The CDR3 contains 15 residues. Germline loops: CDR1 SGHDT, CDR2 YYEEEE. The CDR3 coding sequence is TGTGCCAGCAGCGGGACAGGGGGCGTCGGTCAGCCCCAGCATTTT. Translation gives CASSGTGGVGQPQHF. Based on the CDR3 plus reference TRBV5-6 and TRBJ1-5, the full variable domain is DAGVTQSPTHLIKTRGQQVTLRCSPKSGHDTVSWYQQALGQGPQFIFQYYEEEERQRGNFPDRFSGHQFPNYSSELNVNALLLGDSALYLCASSGTGGVGQPQHFGDGTRLSIL.

This chain links TRBV4-3 with TRBJ2-5, with 11 bases identical to TRBD2. Germline-derived CDR1 and CDR2 are LGHNA and YSLEER. The CDR3 runs 18 residues. V shed 0 bases, J shed 2 bases, and the junction held 8 bases outside the gene matches. The CDR3 sequence: CASSQDRLTSGAQETQYF. The CDR3, as DNA: TGCGCCAGCAGCCAAGATCGATTGACTAGCGGGGCTCAAGAGACCCAGTACTTC.

The J gene is TRBJ2-1, the V gene TRBV6-5; 9 nucleotides line up with TRBD2. The CDR3 extends over 15 amino acids. Germline V gene lookup returns CDR1 MNHEY and CDR2 SVGAGI. Trimming at V came to 7 bases and at J to 14 bases, leaving 18 bases not matched to a gene. As DNA, the CDR3 is TGTGCCAGCACCCCATCGAGGTCGGCGGGGGGGCGGGAGTTCTTC. The encoded protein is CASTPSRSAGGREFF.

The chain has TRBV11-2 and TRBJ1-4; tentatively, D is TRBD1 (5 bases). The CDR3 runs to 16 residues. The V end was cut by 1 base, the J end by 3 bases, with 12 bases between. Germline CDR1 reads SGHAT; CDR2 reads FQNNGV. CDR3 sequence reads: CASSLVLQGANEKLFF. The CDR3 region has the DNA TGTGCCAGCAGCTTAGTCCTTCAGGGTGCTAATGAAAAACTGTTTTTT.

The chain recombines TRBV11-3 with TRBJ2-2; maybe TRBD1 (5 bases). Germline CDR1 is SGHNT and CDR2 is YENEEA. This CDR3 has 15 amino acids. With 4 bases removed from V and 0 bases from J, the gap between germline ends came to 9 bases. The CDR3: CASSSRGANTGELFF. CDR3 sequence (DNA): TGTGCCAGCAGCTCAAGGGGCGCGAACACCGGGGAGCTGTTTTTT.

The CDR3 reads CASSGTSGGDEQFF. The CDR3 DNA is TGTGCCAGCAGCGGGACTAGCGGGGGCGATGAGCAGTTCTTC. This chain connects TRBV27 to TRBJ2-1; 14 bases line up with TRBD2. Unmatched junction bases numbered 3, after V lost 6 bases and J lost 8 bases. Looked up from germline, CDR1 is MNHEY and CDR2 is SMNVEV (reference sequence). CDR3 length: 14 residues.

CDR3 nucleotides: TGTGCCACCCAGGGACTTAGAGGGGGCCGGGACACCGGGGAGCTGTTTTTT. This encodes CATQGLRGGRDTGELFF. The J gene is TRBJ2-2, the V gene TRBV5-4; D perhaps matches TRBD1 (7 bases). CDR3 length equals 17 residues. V lost 9 bases, J lost 3 bases, and 24 bases lay in between. Per the germline V gene, CDR1 is SGHNT and CDR2 is YYREEE (reference sequence).

The chain links TRBV9 to TRBJ2-7; 7 nucleotides match TRBD2. There are 15 residues in the CDR3. The J segment lost 2 bases and the V segment lost 0 bases, leaving 5 bases of the junction unmatched. Germline V gene sequence: CDR1 SGDLS, CDR2 YYNGEE. The CDR3 region has the DNA TGTGCCAGCAGCGTAGGGGGCGGGGGAACCTACGAGCAGTACTTC. It translates to CASSVGGGGTYEQYF. Using reference TRBV9 and TRBJ2-7 for the parts outside the CDR3, the full variable domain is DSGVTQTPKHLITATGQRVTLRCSPRSGDLSVYWYQQSLDQGLQFLIQYYNGEERAKGNILERFSAQQFPDLHSELNLSSLELGDSALYFCASSVGGGGTYEQYFGPGTRLTVT.

The J gene is TRBJ1-5, the V gene TRBV5-8; 9 bases are a match to TRBD1. CDR3 length equals 18 residues. Germline loops: CDR1 SGHTS, CDR2 YDEGEE. Trimming cost V 2 bases and J 1 base; bases outside gene matches: 10. The CDR3 DNA reads TGTGCCAGCAGCTTCCGGGACAGGGTGTGGTTGAGCAATCAGCCCCAGCATTTT. Amino acid sequence: CASSFRDRVWLSNQPQHF.

In this sample, this clone turned up a few times. The V call is TRBV5-4, the J call TRBJ1-6; no clear D. V was cut by 0 bases and J by 9 bases, with 16 bases left in between. The CDR3 extends over 16 amino acids. Germline V lookup: CDR1 SGHNT, CDR2 YYREEE (reference sequence). The CDR3 here is CASSLGHKGVGSPLHF. CDR3 sequence (DNA): TGTGCCAGCAGCTTGGGTCACAAAGGAGTTGGTTCACCCCTCCACTTT.

V and J are TRBV15 and TRBJ1-1, with D unresolved. Germline CDR1 LNHNV, CDR2 YYDKDF (reference sequence). The CDR3 consists of 15 residues. V was shortened by 5 bases and J by 1 base, with 14 bases between the two germline ends. The CDR3 DNA reads as TGTGCCACCAGCCCCATGGCAGATAAGAACACTGAAGCTTTCTTT. As protein: CATSPMADKNTEAFF.

The V and J genes are TRBV9 and TRBJ1-1; TRBD1 might be the D (6 bases). The CDR3 runs 13 residues. With 3 bases removed from V and 1 base from J, the gap between germline ends came to 7 bases. CDR1 and CDR2 (germline): SGDLS, YYNGEE. CDR3 loop: CASSETGNTEAFF. CDR3 DNA sequence: TGTGCCAGCAGCGAGACAGGGAACACTGAAGCTTTCTTT.

CDR3 sequence reads: CASSLDGASSYNEQFF. DNA of the CDR3: TGTGCCAGCAGCTTAGATGGGGCGAGCTCCTACAATGAGCAGTTCTTC. The chain joins TRBV7-6 to TRBJ2-1, with TRBD1 as a possible D gene (5 bases). V was trimmed by 1 base and J by 0 bases, leaving 10 bases between them. The CDR3 contains 16 residues. Looked up from germline, CDR1 is SGHVS and CDR2 is FNYEAQ.

The chain joins TRBV7-8 to TRBJ1-1, with no clear D. The CDR3 runs 13 residues. The germline CDR1 and CDR2 sequences are SGHVS and FQNEAQ. Trimming shortened V by 4 bases and J by 1 base, and 7 bases separated the two germline ends. The CDR3 nucleotides are TGTGCCAGCAGCTCACCAGCGAACACTGAAGCTTTCTTT. This encodes CASSSPANTEAFF. The full variable domain, in which reference TRBV7-8 and TRBJ1-1 provide the parts outside the CDR3, is GAGVSQSPRYKVAKRGQDVALRCDPISGHVSLFWYQQALGQGPEFLTYFQNEAQLDKSGLPSDRFFAERPEGSVSTLKIQRTQQEDSAVYLCASSSPANTEAFFGQGTRLTVV.

V and J are TRBV27 and TRBJ1-2; a weak D match, TRBD1 (5 bases). Deletions cut 0 bases from V and 8 bases from J, with 10 bases between. The CDR3 is made up of 13 amino acids. The germline V gene encodes CDR1 MNHEY and CDR2 SMNVEV (reference sequence). This chain's CDR3 is CASSLSLTGGYTF. Here the CDR3 DNA reads TGTGCCAGCAGTTTATCCCTTACAGGCGGCTACACCTTC.

The DNA for the CDR3 is TGTGCCACCAGCCTACCCGCCGGCAATCAGCCCCAGCATTTT. This sequence encodes CATSLPAGNQPQHF. This chain uses TRBV15 with TRBJ1-5; D remains unclear. This CDR3 has 14 amino acids. Germline V lookup: CDR1 LNHNV, CDR2 YYDKDF (reference sequence). The ends were cut back, 5 bases at V and 2 bases at J, with 10 bases in the middle.

The chain couples TRBV13 to TRBJ1-1; no clear D. The V gene lost 4 bases and the J gene lost 8 bases, with 20 bases spanning the gap. CDR3 length: 15 residues. Germline loops: CDR1 PRHDT, CDR2 FYEKMQ (reference sequence). Written as DNA, the CDR3 is TGTGCCAGCAGCTCGACCGGACTGGCTACACAAGAAGCTTTCTTT. It codes for CASSSTGLATQEAFF.

This clone appeared once. This chain connects TRBV7-9 to TRBJ2-2, with TRBD1 matching 10 bases. The CDR3 is 16 amino acids. Germline V gene lookup returns CDR1 SEHNR and CDR2 FQNEAQ (reference sequence). Unmatched junction bases numbered 6, after V lost 3 bases and J lost 5 bases. The CDR3 region is CASSFPGTGVTGELFF. The DNA for the CDR3 is TGTGCCAGCAGCTTTCCCGGGACAGGGGTTACCGGGGAGCTGTTTTTT.

The CDR3 DNA follows: TGTGCCACGTATGCAGCTCGGTGGGGCAACTATGGCTACACCTTC. Encoded protein: CATYAARWGNYGYTF. The chain uses TRBV27 and TRBJ1-2, with a weak D call TRBD1 (5 bases). From germline, CDR1 is MNHEY and CDR2 SMNVEV (reference sequence). The CDR3 totals 15 residues. The ends were cut back, 10 bases at V and 2 bases at J, with 20 bases in the middle.

Only one count was recorded for this clone. The J gene is TRBJ1-1, the V gene TRBV29-1, with 7 bases lining up with TRBD1. From germline, CDR1 is SQVTM and CDR2 ANQGSEA. The CDR3 runs to 11 residues. Trimming at V came to 7 bases and at J to 6 bases, leaving 5 bases not matched to a gene. The DNA of the CDR3 is TGCAGCGCCAGCCAGGGGGCTGAAGCTTTCTTT. It specifies CSASQGAEAFF.

V usage is TRBV5-5 and J usage is TRBJ2-7, with D possibly being TRBD1 (6 bases). The CDR3 is made up of 14 amino acids. Germline assignment: CDR1 SGHKS and CDR2 YYEKEE (reference sequence). V lost 0 bases, J lost 2 bases, and 9 bases lay in between. CDR3 sequence (DNA): TGTGCCAGCAGCTTGGTGGGGGCACCCTACGAGCAGTACTTC. As protein: CASSLVGAPYEQYF.